This TCR beta chain derives from a study of CD8+ T cells in alopecia areata. This clone showed up just a few times. cDNA reverse transcribed from extracted RNA served as the sequencing template. Repertoires were generated with immunoSEQ multiplex PCR, while TCRdb's copy carries only in-frame clones and drops some. The table records roughly 200,000 clones, approximately 53% of them present only once. Sample treatment: oral pan-JAK inhibitor, 5-10 mg twice daily. Germline lookup yields CDR1 SGHRS and CDR2 YFSETQ. The V gene lost 5 bases and the J gene lost 0 bases, with 10 bases spanning the gap. The CDR3 is made up of 14 amino acids.

The rearrangement uses TRBV5-1 and TRBJ2-3; TRBD2 is a possible D gene (5 bases). This receptor was obtained from a human donor with alopecia areata. The source material was CD8+ T cells sorted from blood, sampled at week 24, from a patient treated with tofacitinib. CDR3 sequence: CASSGGPSTDTQYF. The DNA for the CDR3 is TGCGCCAGCAGTGGAGGCCCTAGCACAGATACGCAGTATTTT.